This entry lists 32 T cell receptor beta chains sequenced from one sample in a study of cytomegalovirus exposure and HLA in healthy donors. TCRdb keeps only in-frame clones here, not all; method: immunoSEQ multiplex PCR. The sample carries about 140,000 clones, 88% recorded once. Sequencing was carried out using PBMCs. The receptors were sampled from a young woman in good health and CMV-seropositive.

This CDR3 reads CASSLGGSSYEQYF. CDR3 bases: TGTGCCAGCAGTTTAGGCGGGTCTTCCTACGAGCAGTACTTC. V usage is TRBV28 and J usage is TRBJ2-7; a possible D gene is TRBD2 (5 bases). In germline, CDR1 is MDHEN, CDR2 SYDVKM. The CDR3 runs 14 residues. Trimming removed 2 bases from V and 1 base from J, with 9 bases in between.

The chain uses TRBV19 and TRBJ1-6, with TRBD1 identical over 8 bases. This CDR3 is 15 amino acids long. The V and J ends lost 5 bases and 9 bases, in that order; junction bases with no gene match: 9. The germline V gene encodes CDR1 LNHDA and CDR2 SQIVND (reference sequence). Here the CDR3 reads CASSPQGGVVSPLHF. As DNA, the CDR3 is TGTGCCAGTAGTCCACAGGGGGGGGTGGTTTCACCCCTCCACTTT.

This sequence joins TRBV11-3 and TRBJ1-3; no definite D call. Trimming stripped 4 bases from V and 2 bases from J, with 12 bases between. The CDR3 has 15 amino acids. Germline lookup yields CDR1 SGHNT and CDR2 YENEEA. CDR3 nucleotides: TGTGCCAGCAGCTCGCCACGAGAGCCTGGAAACACCATATATTTT. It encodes CASSSPREPGNTIYF.

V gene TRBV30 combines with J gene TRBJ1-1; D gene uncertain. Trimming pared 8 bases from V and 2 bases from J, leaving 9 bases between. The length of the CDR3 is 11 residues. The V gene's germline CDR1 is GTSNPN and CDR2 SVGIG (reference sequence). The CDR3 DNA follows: TGTGCCGCACAGATTAACACTGAAGCTTTCTTT. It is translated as CAAQINTEAFF.

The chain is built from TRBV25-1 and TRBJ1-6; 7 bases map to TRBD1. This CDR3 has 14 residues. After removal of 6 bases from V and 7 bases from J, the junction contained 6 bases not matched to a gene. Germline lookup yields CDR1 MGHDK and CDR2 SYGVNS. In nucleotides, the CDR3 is TGTGCCAGCAGCCGACAGGGCCCCAATTCACCCCTCCACTTT. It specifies CASSRQGPNSPLHF. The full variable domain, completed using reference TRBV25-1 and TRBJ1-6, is EADIYQTPRYLVIGTGKKITLECSQTMGHDKMYWYQQDPGMELHLIHYSYGVNSTEKGDLSSESTVSRIRTEHFPLTLESARPSHTSQYLCASSRQGPNSPLHFGNGTRLTVT.

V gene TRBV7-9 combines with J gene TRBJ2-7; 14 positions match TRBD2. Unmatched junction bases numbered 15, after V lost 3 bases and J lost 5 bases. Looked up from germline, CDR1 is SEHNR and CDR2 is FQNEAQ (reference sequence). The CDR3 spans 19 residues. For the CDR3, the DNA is TGTGCCAGCAGCTTTTCCGGACGGGGACTAGCGGGAGTAAGAGACGAGCAGTACTTC. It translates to CASSFSGRGLAGVRDEQYF.

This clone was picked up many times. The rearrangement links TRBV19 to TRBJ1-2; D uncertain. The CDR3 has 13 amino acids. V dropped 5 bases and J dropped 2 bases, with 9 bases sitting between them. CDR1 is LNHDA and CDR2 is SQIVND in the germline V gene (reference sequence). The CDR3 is CASSADGNYGYTF. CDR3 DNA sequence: TGTGCCAGTAGTGCCGACGGGAACTATGGCTACACCTTC.

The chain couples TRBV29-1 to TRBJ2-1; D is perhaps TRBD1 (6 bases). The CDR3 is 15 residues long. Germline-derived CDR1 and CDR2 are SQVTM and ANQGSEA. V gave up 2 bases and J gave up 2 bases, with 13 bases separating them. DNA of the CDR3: TGCAGCGTTGAAATCCTACAGGGTGCCTACAATGAGCAGTTCTTC. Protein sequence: CSVEILQGAYNEQFF.

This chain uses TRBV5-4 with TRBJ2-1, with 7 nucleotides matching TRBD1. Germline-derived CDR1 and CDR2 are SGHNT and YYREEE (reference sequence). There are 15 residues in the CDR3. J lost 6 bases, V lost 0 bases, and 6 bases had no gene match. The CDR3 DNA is TGTGCCAGCAGCTTGGGGGTGGCAGGGGGCAATGAGCAGTTCTTC. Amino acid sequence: CASSLGVAGGNEQFF.

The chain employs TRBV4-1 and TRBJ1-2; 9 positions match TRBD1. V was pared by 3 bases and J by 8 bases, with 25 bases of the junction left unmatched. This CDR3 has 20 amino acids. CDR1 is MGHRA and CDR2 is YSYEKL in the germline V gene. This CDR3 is CASSHSPLRTTVRQGGGYTF. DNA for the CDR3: TGCGCCAGCAGCCACTCCCCTCTCCGCACGACCGTGCGACAGGGGGGGGGCTACACCTTC.

The CDR3 DNA is TGTGCCAGCAGCTTAGGGGGGGTAGCGGGCAGCTCCTACGAGCAGTACTTC. It encodes CASSLGGVAGSSYEQYF. The genes are TRBV7-8 and TRBJ2-7; 7 bases line up with TRBD2. J lost 0 bases, V lost 1 base, and 9 bases had no gene match. The CDR3 spans 17 residues. Per the germline V gene, CDR1 is SGHVS and CDR2 is FQNEAQ.

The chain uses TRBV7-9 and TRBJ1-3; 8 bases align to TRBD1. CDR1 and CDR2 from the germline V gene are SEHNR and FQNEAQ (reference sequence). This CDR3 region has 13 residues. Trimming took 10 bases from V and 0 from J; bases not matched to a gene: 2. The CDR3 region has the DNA TGTGCCATTGGACAGGGCTCTGGAAACACCATATATTTT. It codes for CAIGQGSGNTIYF.

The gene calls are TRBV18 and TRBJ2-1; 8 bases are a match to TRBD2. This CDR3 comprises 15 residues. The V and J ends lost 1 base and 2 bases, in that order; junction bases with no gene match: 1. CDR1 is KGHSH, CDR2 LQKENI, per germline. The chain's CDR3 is CASSPLSGTYNEQFF. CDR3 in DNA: TGTGCCAGCTCACCACTTAGCGGGACCTACAATGAGCAGTTCTTC.

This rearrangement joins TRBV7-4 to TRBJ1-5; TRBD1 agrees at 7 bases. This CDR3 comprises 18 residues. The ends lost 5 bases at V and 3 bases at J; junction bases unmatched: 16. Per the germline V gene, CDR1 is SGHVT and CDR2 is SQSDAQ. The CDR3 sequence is CASSGMTETGRFNQPQHF. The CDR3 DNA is TGTGCCAGCAGCGGAATGACGGAGACAGGGCGATTCAATCAGCCCCAGCATTTT.

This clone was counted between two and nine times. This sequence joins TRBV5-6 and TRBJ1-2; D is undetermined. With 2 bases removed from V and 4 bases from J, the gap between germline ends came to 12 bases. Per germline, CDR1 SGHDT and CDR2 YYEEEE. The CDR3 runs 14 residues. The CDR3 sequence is CASSLALDRYGYTF. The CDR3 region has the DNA TGTGCCAGCAGCTTAGCCCTAGATCGCTATGGCTACACCTTC.

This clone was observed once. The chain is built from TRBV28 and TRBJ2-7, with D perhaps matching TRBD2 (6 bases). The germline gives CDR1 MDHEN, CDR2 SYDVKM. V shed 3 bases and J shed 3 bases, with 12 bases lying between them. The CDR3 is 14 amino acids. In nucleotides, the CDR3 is TGTGCCAGCAGTTTGGGCGGGGCCTTCTACGAGCAGTACTTC. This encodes CASSLGGAFYEQYF. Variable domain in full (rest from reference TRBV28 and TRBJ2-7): DVKVTQSSRYLVKRTGEKVFLECVQDMDHENMFWYRQDPGLGLRLIYFSYDVKMKEKGDIPEGYSVSREKKERFSLILESASTNQTSMYLCASSLGGAFYEQYFGPGTRLTVT.

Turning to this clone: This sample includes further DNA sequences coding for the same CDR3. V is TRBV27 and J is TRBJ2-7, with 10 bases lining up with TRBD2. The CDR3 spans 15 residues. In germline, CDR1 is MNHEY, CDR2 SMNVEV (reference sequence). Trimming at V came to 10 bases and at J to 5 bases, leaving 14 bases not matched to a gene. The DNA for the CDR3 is TGTGCCACCTCACCTCCGGGACTAGCGATGAACGAGCAGTACTTC. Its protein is CATSPPGLAMNEQYF.

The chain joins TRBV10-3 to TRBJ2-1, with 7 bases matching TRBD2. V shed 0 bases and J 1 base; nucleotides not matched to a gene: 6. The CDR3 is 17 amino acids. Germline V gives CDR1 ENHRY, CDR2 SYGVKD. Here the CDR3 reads CAISESLREWSYNEQFF. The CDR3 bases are TGTGCCATCAGTGAGTCCCTGCGGGAGTGGTCCTACAATGAGCAGTTCTTC.

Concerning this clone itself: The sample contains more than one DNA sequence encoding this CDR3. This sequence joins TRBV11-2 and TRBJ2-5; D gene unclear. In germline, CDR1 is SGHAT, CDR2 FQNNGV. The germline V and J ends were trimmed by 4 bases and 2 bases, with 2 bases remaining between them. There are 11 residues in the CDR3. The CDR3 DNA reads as TGTGCCAGCAGCTCGCAAGAGACCCAGTACTTC. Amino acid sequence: CASSSQETQYF.

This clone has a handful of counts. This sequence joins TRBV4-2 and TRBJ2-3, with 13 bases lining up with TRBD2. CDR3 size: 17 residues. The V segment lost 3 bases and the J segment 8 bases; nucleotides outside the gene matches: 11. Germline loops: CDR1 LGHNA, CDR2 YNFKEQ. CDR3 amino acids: CASSQLTGTSGIGTQYF. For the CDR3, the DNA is TGTGCCAGCAGCCAGCTCACCGGGACTAGCGGGATTGGTACGCAGTATTTT.

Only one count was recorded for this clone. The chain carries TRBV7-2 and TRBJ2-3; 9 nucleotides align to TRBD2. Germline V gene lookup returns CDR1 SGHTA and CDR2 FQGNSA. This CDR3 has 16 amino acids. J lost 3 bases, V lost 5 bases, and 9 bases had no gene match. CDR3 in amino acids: CASSPASGKGTDTQYF. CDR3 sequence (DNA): TGTGCCAGCAGCCCCGCTAGCGGGAAAGGGACAGATACGCAGTATTTT.

The CDR3 loop is CASSVQQANTEAFF. CDR3 DNA: TGTGCCAGCAGCGTACAACAGGCGAACACTGAAGCTTTCTTT. The gene calls are TRBV5-4 and TRBJ1-1; possibly TRBD1 for D (5 bases). There are 14 residues in the CDR3. Trimming cost V 4 bases and J 1 base, with 11 bases left between them. Per germline, CDR1 SGHNT and CDR2 YYREEE (reference sequence). Full variable domain (missing parts from reference TRBV5-4 and TRBJ1-1): ETGVTQSPTHLIKTRGQQVTLRCSSQSGHNTVSWYQQALGQGPQFIFQYYREEENGRGNFPPRFSGLQFPNYSSELNVNALELDDSALYLCASSVQQANTEAFFGQGTRLTVV.

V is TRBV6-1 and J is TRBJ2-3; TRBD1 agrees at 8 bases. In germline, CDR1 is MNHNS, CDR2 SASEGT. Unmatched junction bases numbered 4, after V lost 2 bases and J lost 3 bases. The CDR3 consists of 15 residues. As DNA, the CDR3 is TGTGCCAGCAGTGAACGGTACAGGGGGACAGATACGCAGTATTTT. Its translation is CASSERYRGTDTQYF.

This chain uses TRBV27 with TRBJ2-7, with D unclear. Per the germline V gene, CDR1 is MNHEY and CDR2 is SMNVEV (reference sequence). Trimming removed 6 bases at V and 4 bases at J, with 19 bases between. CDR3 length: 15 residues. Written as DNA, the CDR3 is TGTGCCAGCAGCCCAATGGCCCTTGTTAATTACGAGCAGTACTTC. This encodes CASSPMALVNYEQYF.

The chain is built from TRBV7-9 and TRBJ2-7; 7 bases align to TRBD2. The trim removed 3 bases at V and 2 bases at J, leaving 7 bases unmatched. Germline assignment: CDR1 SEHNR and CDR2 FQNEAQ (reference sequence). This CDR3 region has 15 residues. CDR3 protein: CASSFDGGRTYEQYF. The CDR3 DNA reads TGTGCCAGCAGCTTTGACGGGGGGAGAACCTACGAGCAGTACTTC.

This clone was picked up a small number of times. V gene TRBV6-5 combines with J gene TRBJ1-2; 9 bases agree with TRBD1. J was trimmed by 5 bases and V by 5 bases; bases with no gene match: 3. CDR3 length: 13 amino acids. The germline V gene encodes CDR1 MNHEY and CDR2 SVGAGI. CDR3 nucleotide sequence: TGTGCCAGCAGTACAGGGGGCAAATATGGCTACACCTTC. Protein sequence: CASSTGGKYGYTF.

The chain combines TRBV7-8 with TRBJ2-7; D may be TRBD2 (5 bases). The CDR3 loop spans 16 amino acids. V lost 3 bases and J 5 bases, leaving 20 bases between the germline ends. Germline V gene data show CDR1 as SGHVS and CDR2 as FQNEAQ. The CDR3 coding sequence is TGTGCCAGCAGCTTGGGATTGAAGGGCGGAGGCGACGAGCAGTACTTC. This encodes CASSLGLKGGGDEQYF.

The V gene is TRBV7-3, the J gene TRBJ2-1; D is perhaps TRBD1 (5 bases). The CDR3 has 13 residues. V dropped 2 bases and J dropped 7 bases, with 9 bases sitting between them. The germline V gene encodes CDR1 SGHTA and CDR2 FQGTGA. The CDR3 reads CASSLLGVNEQFF. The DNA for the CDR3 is TGTGCCAGCAGCTTACTAGGGGTGAATGAGCAGTTCTTC.

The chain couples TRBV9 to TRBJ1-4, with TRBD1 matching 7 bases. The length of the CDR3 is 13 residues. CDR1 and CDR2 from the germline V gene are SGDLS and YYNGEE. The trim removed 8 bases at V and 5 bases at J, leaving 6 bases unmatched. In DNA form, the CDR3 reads TGTGCCAGTCAGGGGACAGTCAATGAAAAACTGTTTTTT. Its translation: CASQGTVNEKLFF.

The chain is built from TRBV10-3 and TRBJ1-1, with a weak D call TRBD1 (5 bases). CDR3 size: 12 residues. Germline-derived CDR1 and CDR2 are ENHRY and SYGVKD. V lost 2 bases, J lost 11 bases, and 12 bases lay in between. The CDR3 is CAISEGGWDAFF. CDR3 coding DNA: TGTGCCATCAGTGAGGGGGGGTGGGATGCTTTCTTT.

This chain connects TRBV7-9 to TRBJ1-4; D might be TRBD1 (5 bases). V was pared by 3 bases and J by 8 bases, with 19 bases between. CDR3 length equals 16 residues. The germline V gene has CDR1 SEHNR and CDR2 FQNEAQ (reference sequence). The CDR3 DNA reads TGTGCCAGCAGCTTTTCCGATCAGGGATTTTACGAAAAACTGTTTTTT. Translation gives CASSFSDQGFYEKLFF.

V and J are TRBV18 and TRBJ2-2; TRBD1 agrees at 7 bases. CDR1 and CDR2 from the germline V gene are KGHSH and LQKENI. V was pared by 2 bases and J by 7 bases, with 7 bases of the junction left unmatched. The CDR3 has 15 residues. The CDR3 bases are TGTGCCAGCTCACCAGACCGACAGGGATTCGGGGAGCTGTTTTTT. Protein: CASSPDRQGFGELFF.